This T cell receptor (beta chain) is from a study of blood T cells in healthy people across ages. A sample-barcoded 5' primer and a J-beta primer mix were used in a second PCR of about 6 to 12 cycles. Every cDNA molecule carried a tag from a template-switch adaptor bearing 12 random nucleotides. One entry per CDR3 protein results from TCRdb running MiXCR on the 5' RACE reads. Here the sample spans about 630,000 distinct CDR3 sequences, 20% to 25% being singletons. V lost 3 bases and J lost 0; bases outside the gene matches: 9. Germline V lookup: CDR1 SGDLS, CDR2 YYNGEE. The CDR3 extends over 17 amino acids.

This clonotype was obtained from a man aged 70-80 years in good health. The chain is built from TRBV9 and TRBJ1-3; TRBD1 matches 7 bases. The sequenced sample was blood. The CDR3 coding sequence is TGTGCCAGCAGCGGACCCGGGACAGTTTTCTCTGGAAACACCATATATTTT. Protein product: CASSGPGTVFSGNTIYF.